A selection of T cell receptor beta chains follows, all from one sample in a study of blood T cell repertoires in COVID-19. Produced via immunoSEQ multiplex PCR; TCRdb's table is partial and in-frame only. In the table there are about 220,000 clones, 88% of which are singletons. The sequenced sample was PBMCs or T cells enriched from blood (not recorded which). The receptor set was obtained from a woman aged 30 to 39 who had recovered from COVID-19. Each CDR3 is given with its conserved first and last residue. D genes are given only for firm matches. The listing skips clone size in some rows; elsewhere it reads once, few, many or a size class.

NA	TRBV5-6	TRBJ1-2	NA	TGTGCCAGCAGCTTGGACAGATTCTATTATGGCTACACCTTC	CASSLDRFYYGYTF
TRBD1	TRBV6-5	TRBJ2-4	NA	TGTGCCACCGGACAGGGATTAGCCAAAAACATTCAGTACTTC	CATGQGLAKNIQYF
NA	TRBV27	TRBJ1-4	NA	TGTGCCAGCAGTTCCCCCGCAACTAATGAAAAACTGTTTTTT	CASSSPATNEKLFF
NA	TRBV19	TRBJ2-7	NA	TGTGCCAGTAGCGGACAGACCTACGAGCAGTACTTC	CASSGQTYEQYF
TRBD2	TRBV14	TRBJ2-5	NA	TGTGCCAGCAGCCAAGGTAGCGGGGGGGCAGAGACCCAGTACTTC	CASSQGSGGAETQYF
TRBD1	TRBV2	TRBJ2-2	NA	TGTGCCAGCAGTGGGACAGGGGTGGATATCGGGGAGCTGTTTTTT	CASSGTGVDIGELFF
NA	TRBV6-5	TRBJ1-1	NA	TGTGCCAGCAGCGGGCGGGCCGACACTGAAGCTTTCTTT	CASSGRADTEAFF
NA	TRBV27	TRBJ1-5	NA	TGTGCCACCAGCCCATTAACCGGGGATCTCGGTCAGCCCCAGCATTTT	CATSPLTGDLGQPQHF
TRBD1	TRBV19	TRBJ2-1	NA	TGTGCCAGTAATCGGGACAGCTATTACAATGAGCAGTTCTTC	CASNRDSYYNEQFF
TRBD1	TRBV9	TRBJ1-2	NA	TGTGCCAGCAGCCGGGGACAGCCAATTAACTATGGCTACACCTTC	CASSRGQPINYGYTF
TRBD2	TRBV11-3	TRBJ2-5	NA	TGTGCCAGCAGCACCGGGACTAGCGGGGGAAAAGAGACCCAGTACTTC	CASSTGTSGGKETQYF
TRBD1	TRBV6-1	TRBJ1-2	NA	TGTGCCAGCAGTGAAGTCGATTACGGGACAGGGCTCCACTACACCTTC	CASSEVDYGTGLHYTF
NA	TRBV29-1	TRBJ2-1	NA	TGCAGCGTTGAAACCCAACAGGGTCTAGGGCAGTTCTTC	CSVETQQGLGQFF
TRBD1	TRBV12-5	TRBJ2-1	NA	TGTGCTAGTGGCTTCCGACAGGGGGGCTACAATGAGCAGTTCTTC	CASGFRQGGYNEQFF
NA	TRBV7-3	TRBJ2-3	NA	TGTGCCAGCAGCCCACAACACAGCACAGATACGCAGTATTTT	CASSPQHSTDTQYF
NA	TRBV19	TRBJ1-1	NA	TGTGCCAGTAGTATAGCCGGGAAGAGGACTGAAGCTTTCTTT	CASSIAGKRTEAFF
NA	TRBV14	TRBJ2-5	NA	TGTGCCAGCAGCCAAGGGACAACTTGGGGGACCCAGTACTTC	CASSQGTTWGTQYF
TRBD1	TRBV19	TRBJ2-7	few	TGTGCCAGTAGTATCAACAGGGGATTCTACGAGCAGTACTTC	CASSINRGFYEQYF
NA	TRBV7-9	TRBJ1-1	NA	TGTGCCAGCAGCTTAGACAGGGTTCGGGCTTTCTTT	CASSLDRVRAFF
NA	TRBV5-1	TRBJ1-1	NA	TGCGCCAGCAGCGGCCTCCTTTCGAACACTGAAGCTTTCTTT	CASSGLLSNTEAFF
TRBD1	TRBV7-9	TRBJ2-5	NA	TGTGCCAGCAGCTTCCCTGACAGGGAGGAGACCCAGTACTTC	CASSFPDREETQYF
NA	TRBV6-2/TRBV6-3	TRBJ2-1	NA	TGTGCCAGCAGTTACTCGTGGGGCGTGTCGTCCATCGATGAGCAGTTCTTC	CASSYSWGVSSIDEQFF
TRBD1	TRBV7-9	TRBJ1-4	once	TGTGCCAGCAGCTTTGAGGGACAGCGTAATGAAAAACTGTTTTTT	CASSFEGQRNEKLFF
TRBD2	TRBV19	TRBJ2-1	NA	TGTGCCAGTAGTACGAGCGGGGGGGGATACAATGAGCAGTTCTTC	CASSTSGGGYNEQFF
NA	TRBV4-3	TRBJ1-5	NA	TGCGCCAGCAGCCAAGATAGATATCTGAATCAGCCCCAGCATTTT	CASSQDRYLNQPQHF
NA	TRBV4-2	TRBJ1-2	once	TGTGCCAGCAGCCAAGAAGGGGCCCCGTATGGCTACACCTTC	CASSQEGAPYGYTF
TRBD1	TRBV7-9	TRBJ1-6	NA	TGTGCCAGCAGTTCCGACAGGGGAAGTTCACCCCTCCACTTT	CASSSDRGSSPLHF
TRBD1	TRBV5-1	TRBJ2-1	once	TGCGCCAGCAGCTTGCAGGGGGAGTCCTACAATGAGCAGTTCTTC	CASSLQGESYNEQFF
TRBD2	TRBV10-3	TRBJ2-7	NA	TGTGCCATCAGTGAGTCGGGACTAGCGGGTTCCTACGAGCAGTACTTC	CAISESGLAGSYEQYF
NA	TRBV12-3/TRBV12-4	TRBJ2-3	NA	TGTGCCAGCGTAGTAAGAGGGACGCAGTATTTT	CASVVRGTQYF
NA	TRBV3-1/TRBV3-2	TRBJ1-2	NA	TGTGCCAGCAGCCAGACATTACAGGGCGGGTATGGCTACACCTTC	CASSQTLQGGYGYTF
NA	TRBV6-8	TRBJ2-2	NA	TGTGCCAGCAAATCAGGCCTCACCGGGGAGCTGTTTTTT	CASKSGLTGELFF
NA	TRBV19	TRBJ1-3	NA	TGTGCCAGTATCCCCCACGGAGCGAGAGCCTCTGGAAACACCATATATTTT	CASIPHGARASGNTIYF
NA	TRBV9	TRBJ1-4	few	TGTGCCAGCAGCGTAGGAGGAGGCCCTAATGAAAAACTGTTTTTT	CASSVGGGPNEKLFF
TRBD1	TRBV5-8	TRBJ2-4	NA	TGTGCCAGCAGCAACCGGGACAGGGGGAACATTCAGTACTTC	CASSNRDRGNIQYF
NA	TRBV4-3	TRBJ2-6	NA	TGCGCCAGCAGCCAGGAACAGGGATCTGGGGCCAACGTCCTGACTTTC	CASSQEQGSGANVLTF
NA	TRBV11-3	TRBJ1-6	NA	TGTGCCAGCAGCCGACGGGGGAATAATTCACCCCTCCACTTT	CASSRRGNNSPLHF
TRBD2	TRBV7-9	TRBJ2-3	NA	TGTGCCAGCAGCTTCCGAAGCGGGGCTAGCACAGATACGCAGTATTTT	CASSFRSGASTDTQYF
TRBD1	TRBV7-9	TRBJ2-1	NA	TGTGCCAGCAGCTTCAAACCCTCTGGACAGGCCACAAATGAGCAGTTCTTC	CASSFKPSGQATNEQFF
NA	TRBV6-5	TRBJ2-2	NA	TGTGCCAGCAATCTGGGCCGGGGGTTAGGCGGGGAGCTGTTTTTT	CASNLGRGLGGELFF
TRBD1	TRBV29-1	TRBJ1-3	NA	TGCAGCGTTGGCACAGGGGGCACAGGAAACACCATATATTTT	CSVGTGGTGNTIYF
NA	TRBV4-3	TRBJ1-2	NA	TGCGCCAGCAGCCAAGATTCGGGAGGAGCTAACTATGGCTACACCTTC	CASSQDSGGANYGYTF
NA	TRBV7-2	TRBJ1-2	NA	TGTGCCAGCAGCTTAGCGATCAGGGTTGGTGGCTACACCTTC	CASSLAIRVGGYTF
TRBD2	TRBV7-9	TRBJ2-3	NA	TGTGCCAGCAGCGCCTATTTCGGGGGGACAGATACGCAGTATTTT	CASSAYFGGTDTQYF
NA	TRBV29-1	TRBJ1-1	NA	TGCAGCGTTGAGTACGGGGGAACTGAAGCTTTCTTT	CSVEYGGTEAFF
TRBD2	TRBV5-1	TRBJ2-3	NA	TGCGCCAGCAGCTCCCAATTAGCGGGGGTTCCAGATACGCAGTATTTT	CASSSQLAGVPDTQYF
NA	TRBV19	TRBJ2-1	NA	TGTGCCAGTAGTATTCTAAGCGGTGACAATGAGCAGTTCTTC	CASSILSGDNEQFF
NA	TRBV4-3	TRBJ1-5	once	TGCGCCAGCAGCCCTAACCGGGGGGGTGATCAGCCCCAGCATTTT	CASSPNRGGDQPQHF
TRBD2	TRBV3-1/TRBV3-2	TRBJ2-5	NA	TGTGCCAGCAGCCGACTAGCGGGGGAAGAGACCCAGTACTTC	CASSRLAGEETQYF
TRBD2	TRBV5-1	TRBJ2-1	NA	TGCGCCAGCAGCTTCTCTAGCGGGGAGTACAATGAGCAGTTCTTC	CASSFSSGEYNEQFF
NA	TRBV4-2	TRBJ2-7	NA	TGTGCCAGCAGCCAAGATGCACAGGGCTGGGGCGAGCAGTACTTC	CASSQDAQGWGEQYF
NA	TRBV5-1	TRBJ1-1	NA	TGCGCCAGCAGCGGCCAGAACACTGAAGCTTTCTTT	CASSGQNTEAFF
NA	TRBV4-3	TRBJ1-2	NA	TGCGCCAGCAGCCAAGATAGCGGGCAGAGATTAGCTAACTATGGCTACACCTTC	CASSQDSGQRLANYGYTF
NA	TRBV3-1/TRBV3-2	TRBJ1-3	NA	TGTGCCAGCAGCCCCGAGGGGGCTGGAAACACCATATATTTT	CASSPEGAGNTIYF
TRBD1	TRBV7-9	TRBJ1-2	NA	TGTGCCAGCAGTTCCGGGACAGGGGTTCGGGGCTACACCTTC	CASSSGTGVRGYTF
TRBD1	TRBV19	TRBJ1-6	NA	TGTGCCAGTAGTATCCCGGACAGGGGGGAGTCACCCCTCCACTTT	CASSIPDRGESPLHF
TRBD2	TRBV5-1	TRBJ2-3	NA	TGCGCCAGCAGCGCTCGACTAGCGGGGCGCACAGATACGCAGTATTTT	CASSARLAGRTDTQYF